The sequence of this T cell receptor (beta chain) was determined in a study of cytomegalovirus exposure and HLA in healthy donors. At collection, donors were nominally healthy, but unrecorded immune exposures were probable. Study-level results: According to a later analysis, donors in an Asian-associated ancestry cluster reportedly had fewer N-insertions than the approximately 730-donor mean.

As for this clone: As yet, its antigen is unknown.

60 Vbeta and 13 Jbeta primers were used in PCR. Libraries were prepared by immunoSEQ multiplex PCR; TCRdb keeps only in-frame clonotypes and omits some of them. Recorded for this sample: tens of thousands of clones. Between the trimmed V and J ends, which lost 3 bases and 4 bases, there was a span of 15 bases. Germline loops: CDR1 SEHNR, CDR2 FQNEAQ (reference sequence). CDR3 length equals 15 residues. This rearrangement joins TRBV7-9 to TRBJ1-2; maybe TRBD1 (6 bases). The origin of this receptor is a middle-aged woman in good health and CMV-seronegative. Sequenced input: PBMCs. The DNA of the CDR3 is TGTGCCAGCAGCTTGACGCTGGACAGCGGCTATGGCTACACCTTC. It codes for CASSLTLDSGYGYTF. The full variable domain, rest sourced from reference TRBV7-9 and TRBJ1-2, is DTGVSQNPRHKITKRGQNVTFRCDPISEHNRLYWYRQTLGQGPEFLTYFQNEAQLEKSRLLSDRFSAERPKGSFSTLEIQRTEQGDSAMYLCASSLTLDSGYGYTFGSGTRLTVV.